What follows describes a single T cell receptor (beta chain). The CDR3 runs to 14 residues. Trimming took off 2 bases at V and 2 bases at J, with 10 bases between the two ends. CDR1 is SGHTA and CDR2 is FQGNSA in the germline V gene. Sequencing involved patients with CD8+CD57+ cell expansion previously shown by flow cytometry. Patients were treatment-naive when blood was sampled. The use of genomic DNA as template underpinned the TCR beta VDJ and CDR3 profiling. TCRdb ran MiXCR on the reads and lists one entry per CDR3 protein. The sample lists 200,000 to 250,000 distinct CDR3 sequences; roughly 60% were seen once. These data belong to a study of CD8+CD57+ T cells in acquired aplastic anemia. As for the study in general: Across the sorted CD4+ and CD8+ cells, DNA amounts averaged 3.2 ug.

The sequenced material came from sorted CD4+, CD8+, or CD8+CD57+ T cells (not recorded which) from PBMCs. The rearrangement links TRBV7-2 to TRBJ2-7; a weak D match, TRBD2 (5 bases). The TCR comes from a human donor with aplastic anemia. CDR3 DNA sequence: TGTGCCAGCAGCTTAACCCTAGCCACCTACGAGCAGTACTTC. It codes for CASSLTLATYEQYF.